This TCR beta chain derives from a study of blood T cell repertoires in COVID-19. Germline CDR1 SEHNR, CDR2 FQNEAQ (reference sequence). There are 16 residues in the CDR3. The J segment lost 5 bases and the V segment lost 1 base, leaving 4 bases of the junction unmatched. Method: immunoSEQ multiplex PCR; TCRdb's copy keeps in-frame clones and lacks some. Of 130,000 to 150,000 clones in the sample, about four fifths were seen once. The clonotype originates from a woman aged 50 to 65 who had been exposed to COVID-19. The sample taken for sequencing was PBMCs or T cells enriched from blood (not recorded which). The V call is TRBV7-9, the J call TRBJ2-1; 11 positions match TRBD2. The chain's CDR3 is CASSLELAGVNNEQFF. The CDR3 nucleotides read TGTGCCAGCAGCTTAGAACTAGCGGGGGTGAACAATGAGCAGTTCTTC. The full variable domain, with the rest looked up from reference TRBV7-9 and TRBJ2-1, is DTGVSQNPRHKITKRGQNVTFRCDPISEHNRLYWYRQTLGQGPEFLTYFQNEAQLEKSRLLSDRFSAERPKGSFSTLEIQRTEQGDSAMYLCASSLELAGVNNEQFFGPGTRLTVL.